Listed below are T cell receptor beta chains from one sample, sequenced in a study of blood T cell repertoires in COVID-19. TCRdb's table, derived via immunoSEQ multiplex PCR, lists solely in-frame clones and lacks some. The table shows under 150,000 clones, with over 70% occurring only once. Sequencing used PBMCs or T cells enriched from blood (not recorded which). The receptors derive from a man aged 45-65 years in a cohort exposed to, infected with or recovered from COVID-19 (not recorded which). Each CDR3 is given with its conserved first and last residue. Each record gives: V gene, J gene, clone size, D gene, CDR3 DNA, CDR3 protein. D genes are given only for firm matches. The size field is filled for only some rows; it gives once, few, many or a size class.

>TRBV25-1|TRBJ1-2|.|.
TGTGCCAGCAGTGACCTGTCGGATGGCTACACCTTC
CASSDLSDGYTF
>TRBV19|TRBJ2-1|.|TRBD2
TGTGCCAGTAGTAAGACTAGCGCGGGTGAGCAGTTCTTC
CASSKTSAGEQFF
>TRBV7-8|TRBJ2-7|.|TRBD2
TGTGCCAGCAGCTTAGGCACTAGCGGGATCTACGAGCAGTACTTC
CASSLGTSGIYEQYF
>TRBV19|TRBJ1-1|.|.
TGTGCCAGTAGTATAGCGGGGGAGATCATGAACACTGAAGCTTTCTTT
CASSIAGEIMNTEAFF
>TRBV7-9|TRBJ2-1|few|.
TGTGCCAGCAGCTTAAGGGGTGGACAGGGACTAAATGAGCAGTTCTTC
CASSLRGGQGLNEQFF
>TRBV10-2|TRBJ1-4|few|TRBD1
TGCGCCAGCAGTGGGACAGGGGGGAGTGAAAAACTGTTTTTT
CASSGTGGSEKLFF
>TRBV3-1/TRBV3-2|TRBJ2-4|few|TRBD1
TGTGCCAGCAGCCAAGATTTGGACAGGGGAAAAAACATTCAGTACTTC
CASSQDLDRGKNIQYF
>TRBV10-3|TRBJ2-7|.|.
TGTGCCATCAGTGGTCGGAGCATGGACGAGCAGTACTTC
CAISGRSMDEQYF
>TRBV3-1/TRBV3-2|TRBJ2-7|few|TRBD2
TGTGCCAGCAGCCAAGTCCCGGCTCTAGCGGGGGGAACTAGCTCCTACGAGCAGTACTTC
CASSQVPALAGGTSSYEQYF
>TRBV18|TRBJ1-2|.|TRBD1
TGTGCCAGCTCACCACAGGGGGCCCTTAACTATGGCTACACCTTC
CASSPQGALNYGYTF
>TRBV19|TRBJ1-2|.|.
TGTGCCAGTAGTACCACAGGGAGAGGAGTTGGCTACACCTTC
CASSTTGRGVGYTF
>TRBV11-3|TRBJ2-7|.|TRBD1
TGTGCCAGCAGCAGAGACCGGGACAGCTACGAGCAGTACTTC
CASSRDRDSYEQYF
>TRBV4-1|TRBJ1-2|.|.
TGCGCCAGCAGCCAAGGTGAATTTAGGGGCCAATATGGCTACACCTTC
CASSQGEFRGQYGYTF
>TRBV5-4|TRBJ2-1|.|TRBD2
TGTGCCAGCAGCTTGCTCCTAGCGGGGAACTACAATGAGCAGTTCTTC
CASSLLLAGNYNEQFF
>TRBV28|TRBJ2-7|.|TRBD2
TGTGCCAGCAGTCTAGGGGGACTAGCGGGAGAAGCGTACTTC
CASSLGGLAGEAYF
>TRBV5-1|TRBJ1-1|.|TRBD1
TGCGCCAGCAGCTTTGGGACAGGGGGCGGCACTGAAGCTTTCTTT
CASSFGTGGGTEAFF
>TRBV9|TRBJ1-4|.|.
TGTGCCAGCAGCGCGGAGGGATCTAATGAAAAACTGTTTTTT
CASSAEGSNEKLFF